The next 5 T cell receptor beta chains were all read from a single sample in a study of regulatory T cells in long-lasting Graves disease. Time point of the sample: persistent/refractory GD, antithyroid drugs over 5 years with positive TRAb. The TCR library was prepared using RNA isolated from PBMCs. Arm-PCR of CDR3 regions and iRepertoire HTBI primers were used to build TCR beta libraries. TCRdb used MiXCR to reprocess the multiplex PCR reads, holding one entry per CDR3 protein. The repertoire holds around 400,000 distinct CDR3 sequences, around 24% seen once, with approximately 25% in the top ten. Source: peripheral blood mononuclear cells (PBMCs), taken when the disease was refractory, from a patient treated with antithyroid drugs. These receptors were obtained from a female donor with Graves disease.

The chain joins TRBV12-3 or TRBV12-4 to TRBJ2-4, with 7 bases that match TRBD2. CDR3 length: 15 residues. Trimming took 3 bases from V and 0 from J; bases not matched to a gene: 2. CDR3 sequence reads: CASSLGGVAKNIQYF. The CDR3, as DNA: TGTGCCAGCAGTTTGGGAGGGGTAGCCAAAAACATTCAGTACTTC.

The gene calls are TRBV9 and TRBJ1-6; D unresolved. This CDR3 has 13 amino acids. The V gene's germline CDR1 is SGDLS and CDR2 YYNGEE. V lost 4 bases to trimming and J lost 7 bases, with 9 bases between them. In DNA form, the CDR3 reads TGTGCCAGCAGCCCAGAAACAAATTCACCCCTCCACTTT. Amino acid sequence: CASSPETNSPLHF.

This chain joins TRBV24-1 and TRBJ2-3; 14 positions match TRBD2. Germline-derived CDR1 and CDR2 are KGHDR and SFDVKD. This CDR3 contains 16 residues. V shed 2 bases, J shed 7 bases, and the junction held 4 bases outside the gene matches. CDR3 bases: TGTGCCACCAGTGATTCTCGACTAGCGGGAGGGAATACGCAGTATTTT. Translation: CATSDSRLAGGNTQYF.

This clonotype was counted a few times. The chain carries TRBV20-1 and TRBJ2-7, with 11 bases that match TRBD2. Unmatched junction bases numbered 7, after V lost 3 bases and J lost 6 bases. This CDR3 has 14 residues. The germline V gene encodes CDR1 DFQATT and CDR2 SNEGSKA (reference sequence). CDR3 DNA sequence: TGCAGTGCTAGGTTTAGCGGGAGGGCGAGCGAGCAGTACTTC. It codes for CSARFSGRASEQYF.

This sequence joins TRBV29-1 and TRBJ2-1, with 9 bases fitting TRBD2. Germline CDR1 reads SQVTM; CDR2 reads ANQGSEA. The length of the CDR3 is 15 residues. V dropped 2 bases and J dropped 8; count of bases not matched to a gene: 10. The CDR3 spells CSVEKASGKGDEQFF. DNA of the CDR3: TGCAGCGTTGAAAAAGCTAGCGGGAAGGGGGATGAGCAGTTCTTC.